These T cell receptor beta chains were read from a single sample in a study of blood T cell repertoires in COVID-19. This table comes from immunoSEQ multiplex PCR, and its TCRdb copy is limited to in-frame clones, with some not included. The table records around 170,000 clones, approximately 83% of them present only once. Sequenced: peripheral blood. Receptor source: a human donor in a cohort sampled during active COVID-19. CDR3s leave out the opening cysteine and the closing phenylalanine or tryptophan. Fields, in order: D gene, V gene, J gene, CDR3 protein. A D gene is named only where the DNA matches it firmly.

>TRBD2|TRBV7-2|TRBJ2-5
ASSRGLAETQY
>TRBD2|TRBV27|TRBJ2-7
ASSFPRTSGNYEQY
>TRBD1|TRBV2|TRBJ1-6
ASRGGQGNSPLH
>NA|TRBV14|TRBJ2-2
ASSLSGELF
>NA|TRBV11-3|TRBJ2-3
ASSLGQRLSTDTQY
>TRBD2|TRBV19|TRBJ2-2
ASRTSNGPGELF
>TRBD1|TRBV19|TRBJ1-2
ASSIRQGHGYT
>TRBD1|TRBV6-5|TRBJ2-7
ATGQGKGYEQY
>TRBD2|TRBV7-2|TRBJ2-3
ASSSRGADRGTQY
>NA|TRBV6-2/TRBV6-3|TRBJ2-2
ASSRIGGELF
>NA|TRBV10-1|TRBJ1-5
ASSERSSTFYSNQPQH
>TRBD1|TRBV3-1/TRBV3-2|TRBJ1-1
ASSHVMTGRNTEAF
>TRBD1|TRBV9|TRBJ2-7
ASSPSGQVEQY
>TRBD2|TRBV7-2|TRBJ2-7
ASSLTSGGYEQY
>NA|TRBV4-1|TRBJ1-1
ASSQEWRNTEAF
>NA|TRBV13|TRBJ1-4
ASSPHGPGEGEKLF
>NA|TRBV5-1|TRBJ2-1
ANSLAGILNEQF
>NA|TRBV18|TRBJ2-5
ASSPSAPGSISDGKED